These T cell receptor beta chains were read from a single sample in a study of blood T cell repertoires in COVID-19. Here immunoSEQ multiplex PCR was the method, and the copy in TCRdb shows in-frame clones only, minus some. The sample carries some 42,000 clones, about nine tenths recorded once. The sequenced sample consisted of peripheral blood. Source of these receptors: a human donor in a cohort sampled during active COVID-19. Each CDR3 is given with its conserved first and last residue. The D gene is left open where the match is weak. Size values are once, few and many counts, or a class for expanded clones, and some rows have none.

CDR3aa	CDR3nt	abundance	j_gene	v_gene	d_gene
CASSDGSSNQPQHF	TGTGCCAGCAGTGACGGTAGTAGCAATCAGCCCCAGCATTTT	.	TRBJ1-5	TRBV6-1	.
CASSQRRDTMNTEAFF	TGTGCCAGCAGCCAACGACGGGACACCATGAACACTGAAGCTTTCTTT	.	TRBJ1-1	TRBV3-1/TRBV3-2	.
CASSPRRTWGGGNTEAFF	TGTGCCAGCAGCCCCCGCCGGACTTGGGGAGGGGGGAACACTGAAGCTTTCTTT	.	TRBJ1-1	TRBV11-2	.
CAISGTGAYEQYF	TGTGCCATCAGTGGAACAGGGGCCTACGAGCAGTACTTC	.	TRBJ2-7	TRBV10-3	TRBD1
CASTRPRGTMNTEAFF	TGTGCCAGCACCCGACCCAGGGGAACCATGAACACTGAAGCTTTCTTT	.	TRBJ1-1	TRBV6-6	.
CASSEQGARTNEKLFF	TGTGCCAGCAGTGAACAGGGGGCTAGGACTAATGAAAAACTGTTTTTT	.	TRBJ1-4	TRBV6-1	TRBD1
CASSWGGSEAFF	TGCGCCAGCAGCTGGGGAGGTTCTGAAGCTTTCTTT	.	TRBJ1-1	TRBV5-1	.
CASSAPRKGLANYGYTF	TGTGCCAGCAGCGCCCCCCGGAAGGGGTTAGCTAACTATGGCTACACCTTC	.	TRBJ1-2	TRBV9	.
CASSQDEDYRGLLGYTF	TGCGCCAGCAGCCAAGACGAGGATTACAGGGGGCTACTGGGCTACACCTTC	.	TRBJ1-2	TRBV4-3	TRBD1
CASSIRGSNSPLHF	TGTGCCAGTAGTATAAGGGGGTCAAATTCACCCCTCCACTTT	.	TRBJ1-6	TRBV19	.
CASSRTGTGYTEAFF	TGTGCCAGCTCACGTACCGGGACAGGGTATACTGAAGCTTTCTTT	.	TRBJ1-1	TRBV18	TRBD1
CASSQDMVRGQPQHF	TGCGCCAGCAGCCAAGATATGGTGAGAGGTCAGCCCCAGCATTTT	.	TRBJ1-5	TRBV4-3	.
CASSEGQTFF	TGTGCCAGCAGTGAGGGACAGACGTTTTTT	.	TRBJ1-4	TRBV6-1	TRBD1
CASSPWGEGDNYGYTF	TGTGCCAGCAGCCCCTGGGGGGAGGGAGATAACTATGGCTACACCTTC	.	TRBJ1-2	TRBV7-9	.
CASSQDRTGGVALHF	TGTGCCAGCAGCCAAGATAGGACAGGGGGCGTAGCCCTCCACTTT	.	TRBJ1-6	TRBV3-1/TRBV3-2	TRBD1
CASSPWTGLDNTEAFF	TGTGCCAGCTCACCATGGACAGGGCTGGATAACACTGAAGCTTTCTTT	.	TRBJ1-1	TRBV18	TRBD1
CASSQEGGGVGGNTIYF	TGCGCCAGCAGCCAAGAGGGGGGAGGGGTTGGAGGAAACACCATATATTTT	.	TRBJ1-3	TRBV4-3	.
CASSVDRTGGDTEAFF	TGTGCCAGCAGCGTAGATCGAACAGGGGGCGACACTGAAGCTTTCTTT	.	TRBJ1-1	TRBV9	TRBD1
CASSPGQIASGNTIYF	TGTGCCAGCAGCCCCGGACAGATAGCATCTGGAAACACCATATATTTT	.	TRBJ1-3	TRBV7-6	.
CASSSGPTNTEAFF	TGCGCCAGCAGCTCGGGTCCTACGAACACTGAAGCTTTCTTT	.	TRBJ1-1	TRBV5-1	.
CASSQFWQNTGELFF	TGTGCCAGCAGCCAATTTTGGCAAAACACCGGGGAGCTGTTTTTT	once	TRBJ2-2	TRBV4-2	.
CASSILRTTGEKLFF	TGTGCCAGTAGTATACTGCGCACAACAGGGGAAAAACTGTTTTTT	.	TRBJ1-4	TRBV19	.
CASSVDRGFNEKLFF	TGTGCCAGCAGCGTAGACAGGGGGTTTAATGAAAAACTGTTTTTT	.	TRBJ1-4	TRBV9	TRBD1
CASSQESVPLTQPQHF	TGCGCCAGCAGCCAAGAGAGCGTCCCCCTGACCCAGCCCCAGCATTTT	.	TRBJ1-5	TRBV4-3	.
CAIEGQQGTEAFF	TGTGCCATAGAGGGTCAACAAGGGACTGAAGCTTTCTTT	.	TRBJ1-1	TRBV10-3	.
CASSPPGNTEAFF	TGTGCCAGCAGCCCCCCCGGGAACACTGAAGCTTTCTTT	.	TRBJ1-1	TRBV6-2/TRBV6-3	.
CASSLEPEGQQNTEAFF	TGCGCCAGCAGCCTAGAGCCCGAGGGACAGCAGAACACTGAAGCTTTCTTT	.	TRBJ1-1	TRBV4-3	TRBD1
CASSYGTGSEKLFF	TGTGCCAGCAGTTACGGGACAGGGAGTGAAAAACTGTTTTTT	.	TRBJ1-4	TRBV6-2/TRBV6-3	TRBD1
CASSANSGNTIYF	TGTGCCAGCTCCGCGAACTCTGGAAACACCATATATTTT	few	TRBJ1-3	TRBV7-9	.
CASSLFPGDQPQHF	TGTGCCAGCAGCTTATTTCCGGGGGATCAGCCCCAGCATTTT	.	TRBJ1-5	TRBV11-2	.
CASSSDRNTEAFF	TGTGCCAGCAGCTCAGACAGGAACACTGAAGCTTTCTTT	.	TRBJ1-1	TRBV7-9	.
CASSSDRGPSNQPQHF	TGTGCCAGCAGCTCGGACAGGGGGCCTAGCAATCAGCCCCAGCATTTT	.	TRBJ1-5	TRBV11-2	TRBD1
CASSPRLAGIYNEQFF	TGTGCCAGCAGCCCCCGACTAGCGGGGATCTACAATGAGCAGTTCTTC	.	TRBJ2-1	TRBV11-2	TRBD2
CASSLLAGGLAGELFF	TGCGCCAGCAGCTTGCTAGCGGGGGGGCTTGCCGGGGAGCTGTTTTTT	.	TRBJ2-2	TRBV5-1	TRBD2
CASSPPGPLLAFF	TGTGCCAGCTCACCACCGGGGCCTCTGTTAGCTTTCTTT	.	TRBJ1-1	TRBV18	.
CASSSGQGDYEQYF	TGTGCCAGCAGCTCGGGACAGGGGGATTACGAGCAGTACTTC	.	TRBJ2-7	TRBV11-2	TRBD1
CASSYDRGRNSNQPQHF	TGTGCCAGCAGTTACGACAGGGGGAGAAATAGCAATCAGCCCCAGCATTTT	.	TRBJ1-5	TRBV6-2/TRBV6-3	TRBD1
CASSEWTGTSGNTIYF	TGTGCCAGCAGTGAATGGACAGGGACCTCTGGAAACACCATATATTTT	.	TRBJ1-3	TRBV2	TRBD1
CASSNQGRVEQYF	TGTGCCAGCAGTAACCAGGGTAGGGTCGAGCAGTACTTC	.	TRBJ2-7	TRBV6-2/TRBV6-3	.
CASSLVERSETGFTDTQYF	TGTGCCAGCAGCTTAGTCGAGCGGTCCGAGACAGGGTTTACAGATACGCAGTATTTT	.	TRBJ2-3	TRBV7-2	TRBD1
CASSLGTGWPYEQYF	TGTGCCAGCAGCTTAGGGACAGGGTGGCCCTACGAGCAGTACTTC	.	TRBJ2-7	TRBV7-9	TRBD1
CASSQVFPGNTEAFF	TGCGCCAGCAGCCAAGTATTCCCAGGGAACACTGAAGCTTTCTTT	few	TRBJ1-1	TRBV4-1	.